The 21 T cell receptor beta chains presented below share a single source sample, sequenced in a study of CD8 T cells in Susac syndrome. An amount of RNA that ranged from about 0.45 to 1 ug was reverse transcribed with random hexamers. One entry per CDR3 protein results from TCRdb running MiXCR on the immunoSEQ multiplex PCR reads. The data contain 77,000 or so distinct CDR3 sequences, about 95% of them singletons. Sequencing used CD8+ T cells from PBMCs. These receptor sequences come from a human donor with multiple sclerosis.

The V gene is TRBV7-8, the J gene TRBJ1-5, with D unresolved. Germline-derived CDR1 and CDR2 are SGHVS and FQNEAQ. CDR3 length: 15 amino acids. Trimming took off 5 bases at V and 4 bases at J, with 15 bases between the two ends. The CDR3 DNA is TGTGCCAGCAGCGGGTGGACTGAGCCAAATCAGCCCCAGCATTTT. It encodes CASSGWTEPNQPQHF.

The gene calls are TRBV4-3 and TRBJ1-1; D unresolved. This CDR3 has 15 amino acids. CDR1 is LGHNA, CDR2 YSLEER, per germline. The V gene lost 0 bases and the J gene lost 7 bases, with 15 bases spanning the gap. The CDR3 DNA follows: TGCGCCAGCAGCCAAGATCCCCTCCTTGGGAGTGAAGCTTTCTTT. It is translated as CASSQDPLLGSEAFF.

The V call is TRBV25-1, the J call TRBJ2-1, with D hard to call. This CDR3 is 13 amino acids long. Trimming removed 5 bases from V and 5 bases from J, with 10 bases in between. Per germline, CDR1 MGHDK and CDR2 SYGVNS. This CDR3 is CASSRMPDNEQFF. The CDR3 DNA reads TGTGCCAGCAGTCGGATGCCTGACAATGAGCAGTTCTTC.

The J gene is TRBJ1-1, the V gene TRBV7-9; D gene uncertain. V lost 4 bases and J lost 3, with 12 bases in between. Germline CDR1 and CDR2: SEHNR and FQNEAQ (reference sequence). This CDR3 contains 14 residues. In DNA form, the CDR3 reads TGTGCCAGCAGCTATACATTGGACGACACTGAAGCTTTCTTT. This encodes CASSYTLDDTEAFF.

Only a few counts were recorded for this clonotype. The genes are TRBV19 and TRBJ2-1; 7 nucleotides line up with TRBD1. After removal of 5 bases from V and 7 bases from J, the junction contained 5 bases not matched to a gene. CDR1 and CDR2 from the germline V gene are LNHDA and SQIVND (reference sequence). The CDR3 totals 13 residues. The CDR3 protein is CASSAGTVNEQFF. CDR3 coding DNA: TGTGCCAGTAGTGCTGGGACAGTTAATGAGCAGTTCTTC.

The chain recombines TRBV3-1 with TRBJ2-3; TRBD2 aligns across 11 bases. Germline V gene data show CDR1 as LGHDT and CDR2 as YNNKEL (reference sequence). The V and J ends lost 4 bases and 0 bases, in that order; junction bases with no gene match: 6. The CDR3 has 17 amino acids. CDR3 sequence (DNA): TGTGCCAGCAGCCCCTGGACTAGCGGGTGGAGCACAGATACGCAGTATTTT. This gives the protein CASSPWTSGWSTDTQYF.

The CDR3 DNA reads TGTGCCAGCAGTCGTACGGGGGACCTACCGCATCACACCTTC. Translating gives CASSRTGDLPHHTF. The genes are TRBV7-9 and TRBJ1-2, with D maybe TRBD1 (5 bases). Germline CDR1 is SEHNR and CDR2 is FQNEAQ (reference sequence). V dropped 6 bases and J dropped 12 bases, with 23 bases sitting between them. This CDR3 comprises 14 residues.

The V and J genes are TRBV9 and TRBJ2-7; tentatively, D is TRBD2 (6 bases). V dropped 3 bases and J dropped 0 bases, with 10 bases sitting between them. The CDR3 runs 14 residues. Looked up from germline, CDR1 is SGDLS and CDR2 is YYNGEE. For the CDR3, the DNA is TGTGCCAGCAGCGCGGGACTGACCTCCTACGAGCAGTACTTC. Translation gives CASSAGLTSYEQYF.

This sequence joins TRBV6-1 and TRBJ1-4; weak D call: TRBD1 (6 bases). The CDR3 loop spans 16 amino acids. Between the trimmed V and J ends, which lost 7 bases and 8 bases, there was a span of 23 bases. Germline CDR1 MNHNS, CDR2 SASEGT. The DNA of the CDR3 is TGTGCCAGCACCTGGGGGACATTCCCTGAAAAAGAAAAACTGTTTTTT. It codes for CASTWGTFPEKEKLFF.

The V call is TRBV29-1, the J call TRBJ1-5, with unresolved D. V shed 0 bases and J shed 4 bases, with 10 bases lying between them. CDR1 SQVTM and CDR2 ANQGSEA come from the germline V gene. The CDR3 loop spans 14 amino acids. The CDR3 spells CSVEDPGWNQPQHF. Here the CDR3 DNA reads TGCAGCGTTGAAGATCCGGGTTGGAATCAGCCCCAGCATTTT. Full variable domain (missing parts from reference TRBV29-1 and TRBJ1-5): SAVISQKPSRDICQRGTSLTIQCQVDSQVTMMFWYRQQPGQSLTLIATANQGSEATYESGFVIDKFPISRPNLTFSTLTVSNMSPEDSSIYLCSVEDPGWNQPQHFGDGTRLSIL.

This clonotype is a singleton in its sample. The J gene is TRBJ1-4, the V gene TRBV6-2 or TRBV6-3; the match to TRBD1 covers 8 bases. Germline CDR1 and CDR2: MNHEY and SVGEGT. V lost 5 bases, J lost 8 bases, and 4 bases stayed unmatched. The CDR3 is made up of 13 amino acids. CDR3 nucleotides: TGTGCCAGCAGTGCAGGGGGCGAAGAAAAACTGTTTTTT. Encoded protein: CASSAGGEEKLFF.

The chain is built from TRBV20-1 and TRBJ1-2; D remains ambiguous. Germline CDR1 is DFQATT and CDR2 is SNEGSKA (reference sequence). V gave up 5 bases and J gave up 3 bases, with 13 bases separating them. The CDR3 has 13 amino acids. The CDR3 protein is CSAPHVGDYGYTF. Written as DNA, the CDR3 is TGCAGTGCTCCCCATGTTGGCGACTATGGCTACACCTTC.

The V gene is TRBV6-1, the J gene TRBJ1-1, with D maybe TRBD1 (6 bases). The CDR3 spans 16 residues. Germline assignment: CDR1 MNHNS and CDR2 SASEGT. V was trimmed by 1 base and J by 3 bases, leaving 15 bases between them. CDR3 sequence reads: CASSEEGDQGYTEAFF. CDR3 nucleotides: TGTGCCAGCAGTGAAGAGGGTGATCAGGGGTACACTGAAGCTTTCTTT.

Comments on this clonotype: Its ends do not fully match the called genes, so a read error is possible. The V call is TRBV12-3 or TRBV12-4, the J call TRBJ2-3; 10 bases are shared with TRBD2. CDR3 length: 14 residues. In DNA form, the CDR3 reads TGTGCCAGCAGCTTAGCGGGGGGCGCCGATACGCAGTATTTT. Protein product: CASSLAGGADTQYF.

The chain couples TRBV3-1 to TRBJ2-3, with D possibly matching TRBD2 (7 bases). The CDR3 spans 15 residues. Between the trimmed V and J ends, which lost 1 base and 2 bases, there was a span of 10 bases. Germline V gene lookup returns CDR1 LGHDT and CDR2 YNNKEL (reference sequence). CDR3 nucleotides: TGTGCCAGCAGCCAAGGGGGGGGCGCCACAGATACGCAGTATTTT. It yields the protein CASSQGGGATDTQYF.

The chain couples TRBV27 to TRBJ2-7; TRBD1 aligns across 9 bases. The germline V gene encodes CDR1 MNHEY and CDR2 SMNVEV (reference sequence). The CDR3 extends over 13 amino acids. The J segment lost 4 bases and the V segment lost 6 bases, leaving 4 bases of the junction unmatched. Written as DNA, the CDR3 is TGTGCCAGCAGGACCGACAGGGGGTACGAGCAGTACTTC. The encoded protein is CASRTDRGYEQYF.

The gene calls are TRBV27 and TRBJ2-1; 14 nucleotides match TRBD2. The CDR3 is 15 residues long. Trimming at V came to 6 bases and at J to 7 bases, leaving 5 bases not matched to a gene. CDR1 and CDR2 (germline): MNHEY, SMNVEV (reference sequence). The CDR3 region has the DNA TGTGCCAGCAGCCAGGGGACTAGCGGGAGTAATGAGCAGTTCTTC. It yields the protein CASSQGTSGSNEQFF.

The chain uses TRBV27 and TRBJ2-7; possibly TRBD2 for D (5 bases). The CDR3 is 15 amino acids. Germline CDR1 and CDR2: MNHEY and SMNVEV (reference sequence). V was clipped by 6 bases and J by 1 base, with 16 bases between them. CDR3 residues: CASSLTREVSYEQYF. The CDR3 region has the DNA TGTGCCAGCAGCTTAACTAGAGAAGTTTCCTACGAGCAGTACTTC.

The chain carries TRBV5-1 and TRBJ1-5; D gene unclear. This CDR3 spans 15 amino acids. CDR1 is SGHRS, CDR2 YFSETQ, per germline. V was cut by 5 bases and J by 6 bases, with 18 bases left in between. DNA of the CDR3: TGCGCCAGCAGGATTGACTGGGGAGGTACTCAGCCCCAGCATTTT. As protein: CASRIDWGGTQPQHF. The entire variable domain, with the rest obtained from reference TRBV5-1 and TRBJ1-5, is as follows: KAGVTQTPRYLIKTRGQQVTLSCSPISGHRSVSWYQQTPGQGLQFLFEYFSETQRNKGNFPGRFSGRQFSNSRSEMNVSTLELGDSALYLCASRIDWGGTQPQHFGDGTRLSIL.

This chain uses TRBV6-5 with TRBJ1-2; possible D gene TRBD1, 5 bases. Germline values: CDR1 MNHEY, CDR2 SVGAGI. CDR3 size: 15 residues. Trimming cost V 0 bases and J 3 bases, with 11 bases left between them. CDR3 residues: CASSYSPGIDYGYTF. The DNA for the CDR3 is TGTGCCAGCAGTTACTCGCCAGGGATCGACTATGGCTACACCTTC.

The CDR3 region is CASRTMALPSNYGYTF. CDR3 nucleotides: TGTGCCAGCAGGACGATGGCCCTACCCTCTAACTATGGCTACACCTTC. The chain has TRBV2 and TRBJ1-2; D not resolved. The ends were cut back, 6 bases at V and 0 bases at J, with 17 bases in the middle. CDR3 length: 16 amino acids. CDR1 is SNHLY, CDR2 FYNNEI, per germline.